The 7 T cell receptor beta chains below come from one sample, sequenced in a study of blood T cell repertoires in COVID-19. Some clones are missing from TCRdb's copy, which holds only in-frame ones; the method was immunoSEQ multiplex PCR. The sample includes 450,000 to 500,000 clones, approximately 85% of them seen just once. Sequenced: peripheral blood. Receptors originate from a human donor in a cohort sampled during active COVID-19.

The chain recombines TRBV7-9 with TRBJ2-2, with D perhaps TRBD1 (5 bases). The ends were cut back, 2 bases at V and 6 bases at J, with 16 bases in the middle. CDR1 and CDR2 (germline): SEHNR, FQNEAQ (reference sequence). The CDR3 has 16 residues. This CDR3 is CASSLRSQGSAGELFF. The CDR3 coding sequence is TGTGCCAGCAGCTTACGGTCTCAGGGTTCGGCCGGGGAGCTGTTTTTT.

This rearrangement joins TRBV9 to TRBJ2-2, with D possibly matching TRBD2 (6 bases). The germline V and J ends were trimmed by 4 bases and 2 bases, with 12 bases remaining between them. In germline, CDR1 is SGDLS, CDR2 YYNGEE. The CDR3 is 15 amino acids. The CDR3 nucleotides read TGTGCCAGCAGCCCGGGGGTACCAAACACCGGGGAGCTGTTTTTT. Protein: CASSPGVPNTGELFF.

The chain uses TRBV18 and TRBJ1-1, with D hard to call. The CDR3 is made up of 13 amino acids. The V end lost 2 bases, the J end lost 3 bases, and 7 bases lay between the germline ends. Germline values: CDR1 KGHSH, CDR2 LQKENI. CDR3 sequence reads: CASSPVRDTEAFF. DNA of the CDR3: TGTGCCAGCTCACCAGTTCGTGACACTGAAGCTTTCTTT.

The J gene is TRBJ1-2, the V gene TRBV6-6, with D unresolved. V was cut by 1 base and J by 2 bases, with 8 bases left in between. Germline V gives CDR1 MNHNY, CDR2 SVGAGI (reference sequence). The CDR3 contains 14 residues. The CDR3 DNA follows: TGTGCCAGCAGTTACTTAGAACAGAACTATGGCTACACCTTC. Protein: CASSYLEQNYGYTF.

This clone was found once. The chain has TRBV11-3 and TRBJ1-3; D possibly corresponds to TRBD1 (5 bases). Germline loops: CDR1 SGHNT, CDR2 YENEEA. This CDR3 comprises 13 residues. V shed 3 bases and J shed 8 bases, with 11 bases lying between them. CDR3 loop: CASSFQGEDTIYF. The DNA for the CDR3 is TGTGCCAGCAGCTTCCAGGGCGAAGACACCATATATTTT.

A remark on this clone: Other DNA sequences in the sample encode the same CDR3. CDR3 amino acids: CASSLGTGNTEAFF. CDR3 coding DNA: TGTGCCAGCAGCTTAGGGACAGGGAACACTGAAGCTTTCTTT. J is TRBJ1-1 and V is TRBV11-2, with 7 bases matching TRBD1. V shed 1 base and J 1 base; nucleotides not matched to a gene: 0. This CDR3 region has 14 residues. Germline V gives CDR1 SGHAT, CDR2 FQNNGV.

The genes are TRBV15 and TRBJ2-5; 12 bases match TRBD2. Germline V gene data show CDR1 as LNHNV and CDR2 as YYDKDF (reference sequence). This CDR3 contains 15 residues. J was trimmed by 6 bases and V by 3 bases; bases with no gene match: 5. The CDR3 region has the DNA TGTGCCACCAGCAGTACTAGCGGGAGGTGGCAGACCCAGTACTTC. Translation: CATSSTSGRWQTQYF.